The T cell receptor (beta chain) under discussion was sequenced for a study of T cells in localized non-small cell lung cancer. The study's findings and limits: The highest T cell clonality was in uninvolved adjacent lung, above tumor. There was an association of higher blood T cell density with longer overall survival.

The CDR3 covers 14 residues. The germline CDR1 and CDR2 sequences are SGHTS and YDEGEE. V was trimmed by 3 bases and J by 3 bases, leaving 10 bases between them. Turning to this clone: Its specificity is not known.

The protocol was immunoSEQ multiplex PCR, while the TCRdb copy is restricted to in-frame clones and leaves out a portion. Of some 51,000 clones listed, 75% to 90% were seen once; the top ten hold approximately 5.2%. The sequence was collected from a woman aged 35 to 70 with stage I lung adenocarcinoma. The chain carries TRBV5-8 and TRBJ2-1; a weak D match, TRBD1 (6 bases). Sequences were derived from peripheral blood, sampled before any cancer treatment. CDR3: CASSWGTSYNEQFF. CDR3 nucleotides: TGTGCCAGCAGCTGGGGGACAAGCTACAATGAGCAGTTCTTC. Using reference TRBV5-8 and TRBJ2-1 for the parts outside the CDR3, the full variable domain is EAGVTQSPTHLIKTRGQQATLRCSPISGHTSVYWYQQALGLGLQFLLWYDEGEERNRGNFPPRFSGRQFPNYSSELNVNALELEDSALYLCASSWGTSYNEQFFGPGTRLTVL.